The 9 T cell receptor beta chains listed next were all sequenced from one sample in a study of glioma-infiltrating T cells. TCR alpha and beta CDR3 regions were amplified from RNA using iRepertoire nested multiplex PCR. MiXCR, run by TCRdb on the multiplex PCR reads, gives a single entry per CDR3 protein. The sample includes approximately 93,000 distinct CDR3 sequences, roughly 37% of them seen just once. The sample was glioma tissue, nonneoplastic brain tissue, or PBMCs (not recorded which). Source of these receptors: a human donor with low-grade glioma or glioblastoma, undergoing nonglioma brain surgery, or in good health (not recorded which).

This clonotype was seen repeatedly, ten times or more. CDR3: CATSEPDRGSETQYF. CDR3 DNA: TGTGCCACCAGCGAGCCGGACAGGGGTTCAGAGACCCAGTACTTC. This chain uses TRBV15 with TRBJ2-5; 9 positions match TRBD1. The CDR3 runs to 15 residues. In germline, CDR1 is LNHNV, CDR2 YYDKDF (reference sequence). The V gene end was trimmed by 5 bases and the J gene end by 4 bases; junction bases not matched to a gene: 8.

This clonotype was seen once. A single base separates this from a much larger clone, so it may be a read error. The V gene is TRBV5-1, the J gene TRBJ2-1; the D gene is possibly TRBD1 (7 bases). This CDR3 is 15 amino acids long. Trimming cost V 3 bases and J 7 bases, with 17 bases left between them. Germline CDR1 reads SGHRS; CDR2 reads YFSETQ. CDR3 region: CASSSGETQGNEQFF. The CDR3 DNA reads as TGCGCCAGCAGCTCGGGAGAAACACAGGGGAATGAGCAGTTCTTC.

This clonotype was detected many times. The chain combines TRBV5-1 with TRBJ2-3, with D possibly being TRBD2 (5 bases). CDR1 is SGHRS, CDR2 YFSETQ, per germline. Trimming pared 0 bases from V and 2 bases from J, leaving 13 bases between. The CDR3 covers 16 residues. CDR3 in DNA: TGCGCCAGCAGCTTGGAACGGGGTCGCCACACAGATACGCAGTATTTT. This encodes CASSLERGRHTDTQYF.

Many counts were recorded for this clonotype. The chain recombines TRBV3-1 with TRBJ2-3; 9 positions agree with TRBD2. Looked up from germline, CDR1 is LGHDT and CDR2 is YNNKEL (reference sequence). Trimming at V came to 4 bases and at J to 3 bases, leaving 8 bases not matched to a gene. The CDR3 length is 16 residues. DNA for the CDR3: TGTGCCAGCAGCCTACGTAGCGGGGGAAAAACAGATACGCAGTATTTT. This gives the protein CASSLRSGGKTDTQYF.

The chain employs TRBV6-6 and TRBJ2-7, with D perhaps matching TRBD1 (6 bases). Per germline, CDR1 MNHNY and CDR2 SVGAGI (reference sequence). V was shortened by 7 bases and J by 0 bases, with 10 bases between the two germline ends. The CDR3 consists of 13 residues. Written as DNA, the CDR3 is TGTGCCAGCACCGAGGACAGCTCCTACGAGCAGTACTTC. Its translation: CASTEDSSYEQYF.

The table lists this clonotype with many counts. V gene TRBV5-1 combines with J gene TRBJ1-3; D is uncertain. The CDR3 spans 15 residues. Germline V gives CDR1 SGHRS, CDR2 YFSETQ. The ends were cut back, 1 base at V and 0 bases at J, with 8 bases in the middle. As DNA, the CDR3 is TGCGCCAGCAGCTTGTTTGGGGACTCTGGAAACACCATATATTTT. It translates to CASSLFGDSGNTIYF.

The rearrangement joins TRBV25-1 to TRBJ2-5; D remains ambiguous. From germline, CDR1 is MGHDK and CDR2 SYGVNS. This CDR3 region has 13 residues. With 8 bases removed from V and 4 bases from J, the gap between germline ends came to 14 bases. CDR3 bases: TGTGCCAGCTTAGGCCCGATCACAGAGACCCAGTACTTC. It yields the protein CASLGPITETQYF.

This clonotype has a count of ten or more. The V call is TRBV6-1, the J call TRBJ2-2; no definite D call. With 5 bases removed from V and 5 bases from J, the gap between germline ends came to 12 bases. The germline CDR1 and CDR2 sequences are MNHNS and SASEGT. The CDR3 is made up of 14 amino acids. CDR3 in amino acids: CASSYQDRTGELFF. DNA of the CDR3: TGTGCCAGCAGTTATCAGGATCGTACCGGGGAGCTGTTTTTT.

At least ten counts were recorded for this clonotype. V and J are TRBV19 and TRBJ1-3; D not certain. CDR3 size: 15 residues. Germline lookup yields CDR1 LNHDA and CDR2 SQIVND (reference sequence). V dropped 4 bases and J dropped 0 bases, with 10 bases sitting between them. Written as DNA, the CDR3 is TGTGCCAGTAGTAGAAAAGTGGACTCTGGAAACACCATATATTTT. Translating it yields CASSRKVDSGNTIYF.